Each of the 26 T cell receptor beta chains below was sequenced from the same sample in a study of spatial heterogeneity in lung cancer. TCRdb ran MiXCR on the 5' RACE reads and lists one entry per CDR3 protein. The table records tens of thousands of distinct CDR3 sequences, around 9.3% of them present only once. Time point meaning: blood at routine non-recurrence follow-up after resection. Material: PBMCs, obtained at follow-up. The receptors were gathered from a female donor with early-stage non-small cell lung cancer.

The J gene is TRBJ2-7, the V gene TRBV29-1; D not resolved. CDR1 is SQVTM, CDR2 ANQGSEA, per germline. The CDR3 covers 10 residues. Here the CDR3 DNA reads TGCAGACTGGGCTCCTACGAGCAGTACTTC. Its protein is CRLGSYEQYF.

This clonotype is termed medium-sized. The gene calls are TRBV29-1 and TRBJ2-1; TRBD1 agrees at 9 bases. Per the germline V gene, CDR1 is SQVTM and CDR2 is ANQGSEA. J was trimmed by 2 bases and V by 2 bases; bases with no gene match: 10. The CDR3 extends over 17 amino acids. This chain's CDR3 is CSVESEVGTGPYNEQFF. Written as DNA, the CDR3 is TGCAGCGTTGAAAGCGAGGTAGGGACAGGGCCCTACAATGAGCAGTTCTTC.

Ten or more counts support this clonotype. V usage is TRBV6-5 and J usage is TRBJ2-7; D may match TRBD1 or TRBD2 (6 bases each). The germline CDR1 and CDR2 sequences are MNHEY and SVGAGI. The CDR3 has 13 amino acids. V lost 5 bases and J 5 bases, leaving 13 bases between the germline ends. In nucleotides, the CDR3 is TGTGCCAGCAGTCCCACGGGGGCGAACGAGCAGTACTTC. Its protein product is CASSPTGANEQYF.

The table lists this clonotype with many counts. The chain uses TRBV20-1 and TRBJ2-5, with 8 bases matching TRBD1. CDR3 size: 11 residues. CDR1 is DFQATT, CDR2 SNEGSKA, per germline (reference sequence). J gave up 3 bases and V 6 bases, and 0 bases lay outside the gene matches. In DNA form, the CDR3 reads TGCAGTGCGGACAGGGAAGAGACCCAGTACTTC. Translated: CSADREETQYF.

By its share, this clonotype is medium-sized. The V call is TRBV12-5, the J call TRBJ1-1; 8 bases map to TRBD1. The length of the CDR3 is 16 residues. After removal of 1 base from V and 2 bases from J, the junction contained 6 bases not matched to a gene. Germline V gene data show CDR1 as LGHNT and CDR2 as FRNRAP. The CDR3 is CASGLATGALNTEAFF. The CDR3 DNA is TGTGCTAGTGGTTTGGCGACAGGGGCCCTCAACACTGAAGCTTTCTTT.

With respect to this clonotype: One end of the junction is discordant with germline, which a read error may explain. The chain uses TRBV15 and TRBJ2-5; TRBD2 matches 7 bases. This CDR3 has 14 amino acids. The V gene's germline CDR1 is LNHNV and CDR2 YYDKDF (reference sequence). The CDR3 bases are TGTGCCGCCAGCAGAGATCGGGGGGAAGAGACCCAGTACTTC. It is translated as CAASRDRGEETQYF.

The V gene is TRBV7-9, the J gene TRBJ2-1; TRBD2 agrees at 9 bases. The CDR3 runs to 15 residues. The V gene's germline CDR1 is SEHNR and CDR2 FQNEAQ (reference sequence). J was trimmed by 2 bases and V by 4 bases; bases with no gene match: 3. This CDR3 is CASSSSGGPYNEQFF. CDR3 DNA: TGTGCCAGCAGCTCGAGCGGGGGGCCCTACAATGAGCAGTTCTTC.

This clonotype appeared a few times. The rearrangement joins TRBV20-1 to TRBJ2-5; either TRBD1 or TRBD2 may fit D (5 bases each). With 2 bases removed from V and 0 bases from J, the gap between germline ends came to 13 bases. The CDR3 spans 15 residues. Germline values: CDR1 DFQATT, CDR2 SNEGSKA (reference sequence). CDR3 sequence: CSARSQGDYQETQYF. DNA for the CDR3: TGCAGTGCTAGATCCCAGGGAGATTACCAAGAGACCCAGTACTTC.

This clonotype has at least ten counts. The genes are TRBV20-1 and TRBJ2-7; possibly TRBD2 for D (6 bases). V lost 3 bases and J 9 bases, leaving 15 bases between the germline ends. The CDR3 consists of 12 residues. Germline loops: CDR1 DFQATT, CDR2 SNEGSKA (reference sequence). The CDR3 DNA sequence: TGCAGTGCTAGGGGGGGACCCCTAGGGCAGTACTTC. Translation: CSARGGPLGQYF.

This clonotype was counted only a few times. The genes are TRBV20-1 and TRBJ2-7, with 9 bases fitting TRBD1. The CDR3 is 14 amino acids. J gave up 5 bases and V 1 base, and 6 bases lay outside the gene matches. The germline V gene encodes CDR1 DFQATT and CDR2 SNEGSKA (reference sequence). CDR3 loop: CSARADRGVDEQYF. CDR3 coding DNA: TGCAGTGCTAGAGCTGACAGGGGGGTAGACGAGCAGTACTTC.

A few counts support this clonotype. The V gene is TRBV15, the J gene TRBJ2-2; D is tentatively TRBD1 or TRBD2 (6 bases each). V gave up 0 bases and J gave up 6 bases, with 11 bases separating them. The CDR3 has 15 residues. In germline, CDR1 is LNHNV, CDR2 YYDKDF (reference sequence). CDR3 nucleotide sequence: TGTGCCACCAGCAGAGATAGGGGGGCGGCCGGGGAGCTGTTTTTT. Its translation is CATSRDRGAAGELFF.

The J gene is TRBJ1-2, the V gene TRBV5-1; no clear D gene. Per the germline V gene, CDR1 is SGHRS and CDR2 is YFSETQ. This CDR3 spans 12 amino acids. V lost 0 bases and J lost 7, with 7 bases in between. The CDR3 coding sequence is TGCGCCAGCAGCTTGGAAGGGAGTGGCTACACCTTC. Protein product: CASSLEGSGYTF. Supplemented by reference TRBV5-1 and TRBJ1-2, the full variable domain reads KAGVTQTPRYLIKTRGQQVTLSCSPISGHRSVSWYQQTPGQGLQFLFEYFSETQRNKGNFPGRFSGRQFSNSRSEMNVSTLELGDSALYLCASSLEGSGYTFGSGTRLTVV.

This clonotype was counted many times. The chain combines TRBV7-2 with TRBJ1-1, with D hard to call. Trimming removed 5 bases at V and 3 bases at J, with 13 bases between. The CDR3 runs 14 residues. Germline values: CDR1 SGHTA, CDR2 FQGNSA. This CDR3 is CASSPRGRDTEAFF. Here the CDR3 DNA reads TGTGCCAGCAGCCCGCGCGGTAGGGACACTGAAGCTTTCTTT. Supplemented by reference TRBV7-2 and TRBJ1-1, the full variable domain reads GAGVSQSPSNKVTEKGKDVELRCDPISGHTALYWYRQSLGQGLEFLIYFQGNSAPDKSGLPSDRFSAERTGGSVSTLTIQRTQQEDSAVYLCASSPRGRDTEAFFGQGTRLTVV.

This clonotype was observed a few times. CDR3 in amino acids: CASSLGPGTNEQFF. Written as DNA, the CDR3 is TGTGCCAGCAGCTTAGGCCCAGGTACTAATGAGCAGTTCTTC. The chain is built from TRBV7-2 and TRBJ2-1; no firm D call. The CDR3 has 14 amino acids. From germline, CDR1 is SGHTA and CDR2 FQGNSA. V was pared by 1 base and J by 7 bases, with 11 bases between.

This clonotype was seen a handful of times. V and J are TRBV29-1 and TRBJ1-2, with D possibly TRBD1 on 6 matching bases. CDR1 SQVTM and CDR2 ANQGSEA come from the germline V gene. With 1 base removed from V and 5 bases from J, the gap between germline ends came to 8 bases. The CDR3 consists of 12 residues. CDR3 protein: CSVEVGGYGYTF. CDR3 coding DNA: TGCAGCGTTGAAGTAGGGGGATATGGCTACACCTTC.

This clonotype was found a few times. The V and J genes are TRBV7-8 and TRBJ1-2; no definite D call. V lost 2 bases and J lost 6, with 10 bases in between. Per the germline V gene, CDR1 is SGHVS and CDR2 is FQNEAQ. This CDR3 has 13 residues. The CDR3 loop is CASSLKWRHGYTF. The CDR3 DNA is TGTGCCAGCAGCTTAAAGTGGAGACATGGCTACACCTTC.

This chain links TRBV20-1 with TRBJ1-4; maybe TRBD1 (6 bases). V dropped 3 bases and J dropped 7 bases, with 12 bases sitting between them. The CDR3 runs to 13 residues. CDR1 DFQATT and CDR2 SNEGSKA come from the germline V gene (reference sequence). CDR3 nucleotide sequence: TGCAGTGCTAGGCGGGGGGCGCTTGAAAAACTGTTTTTT. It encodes CSARRGALEKLFF.

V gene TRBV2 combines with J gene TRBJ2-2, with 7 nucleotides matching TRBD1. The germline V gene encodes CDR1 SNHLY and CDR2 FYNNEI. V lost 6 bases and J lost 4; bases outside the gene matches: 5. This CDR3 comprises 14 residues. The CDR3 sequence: CASRPTGATGELFF. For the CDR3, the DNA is TGTGCCAGCAGGCCTACAGGGGCCACCGGGGAGCTGTTTTTT.

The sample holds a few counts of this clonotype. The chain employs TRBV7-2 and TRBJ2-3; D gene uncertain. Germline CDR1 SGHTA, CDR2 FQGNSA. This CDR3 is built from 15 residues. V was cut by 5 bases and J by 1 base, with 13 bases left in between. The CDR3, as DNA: TGTGCCAGCAGCGGAGCATATCGGCGCACAGATACGCAGTATTTT. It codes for CASSGAYRRTDTQYF.

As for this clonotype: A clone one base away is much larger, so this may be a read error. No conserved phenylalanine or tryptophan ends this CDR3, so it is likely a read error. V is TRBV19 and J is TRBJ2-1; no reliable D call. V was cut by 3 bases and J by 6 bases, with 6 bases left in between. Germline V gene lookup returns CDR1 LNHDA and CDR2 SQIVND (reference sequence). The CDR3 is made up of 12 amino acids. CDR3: CASSMGTNEQFS. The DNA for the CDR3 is TGTGCCAGTAGTATGGGAACCAATGAGCAGTTCTCC.

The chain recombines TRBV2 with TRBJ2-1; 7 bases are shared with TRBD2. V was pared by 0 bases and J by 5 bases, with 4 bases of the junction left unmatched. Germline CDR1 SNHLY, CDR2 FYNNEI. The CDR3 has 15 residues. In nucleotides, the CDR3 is TGTGCCAGCAGTGAAGCGGGGCTAGCGGACAATGAGCAGTTCTTC. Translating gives CASSEAGLADNEQFF.

CDR3 DNA: TGTGCCAGTAGTATCTCCGGGGCCGAACAAGAGACCCAGTACTTC. Protein sequence: CASSISGAEQETQYF. V and J are TRBV19 and TRBJ2-5, with D perhaps given as TRBD1 or TRBD2 (5 bases each). Germline CDR1 is LNHDA and CDR2 is SQIVND (reference sequence). The CDR3 contains 15 residues. Trimming took off 3 bases at V and 2 bases at J, with 13 bases between the two ends.

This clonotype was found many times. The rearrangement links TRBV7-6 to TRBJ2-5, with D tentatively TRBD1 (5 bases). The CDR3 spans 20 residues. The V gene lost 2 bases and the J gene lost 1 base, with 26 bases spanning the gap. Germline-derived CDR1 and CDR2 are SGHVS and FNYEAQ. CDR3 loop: CASSLFFPEGVLATQETQYF. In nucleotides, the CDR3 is TGTGCCAGCAGCTTATTCTTCCCGGAAGGGGTGTTGGCAACCCAAGAGACCCAGTACTTC.

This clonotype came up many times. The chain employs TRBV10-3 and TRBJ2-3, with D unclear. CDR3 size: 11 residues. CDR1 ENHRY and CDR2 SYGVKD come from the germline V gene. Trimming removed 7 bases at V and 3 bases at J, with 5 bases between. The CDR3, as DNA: TGTGCCATCAAAGGGACAGATACGCAGTATTTT. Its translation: CAIKGTDTQYF.

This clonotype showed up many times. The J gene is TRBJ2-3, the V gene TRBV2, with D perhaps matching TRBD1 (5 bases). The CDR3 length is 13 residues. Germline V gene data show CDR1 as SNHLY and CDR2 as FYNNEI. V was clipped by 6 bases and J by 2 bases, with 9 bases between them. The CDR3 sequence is CASRLTVTDTQYF. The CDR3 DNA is TGTGCCAGCAGGCTGACAGTCACAGATACGCAGTATTTT.

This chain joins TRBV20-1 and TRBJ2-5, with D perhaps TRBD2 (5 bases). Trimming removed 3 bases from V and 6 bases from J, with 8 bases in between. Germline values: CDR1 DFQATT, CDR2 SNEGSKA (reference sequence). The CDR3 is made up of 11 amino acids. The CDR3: CSARREQTQYF. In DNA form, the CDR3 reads TGCAGTGCTAGGAGGGAGCAGACCCAGTACTTC.